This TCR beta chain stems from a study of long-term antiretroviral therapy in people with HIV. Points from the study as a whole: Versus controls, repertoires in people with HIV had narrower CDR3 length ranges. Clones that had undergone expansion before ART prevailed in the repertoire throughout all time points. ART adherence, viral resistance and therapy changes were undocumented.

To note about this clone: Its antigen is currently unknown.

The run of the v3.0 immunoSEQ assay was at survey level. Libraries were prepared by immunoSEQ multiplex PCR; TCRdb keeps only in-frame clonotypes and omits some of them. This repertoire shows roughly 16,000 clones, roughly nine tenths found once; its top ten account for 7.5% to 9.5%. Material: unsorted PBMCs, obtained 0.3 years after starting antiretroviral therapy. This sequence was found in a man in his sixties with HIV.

The CDR3 DNA reads TGTGCCAGCAGTTACTCAAACAGGGAGATGAGGGAGCAGTACTTC. It codes for CASSYSNREMREQYF. The V and J genes are TRBV6-5 and TRBJ2-7; the D gene is possibly TRBD1 (6 bases). The germline V gene has CDR1 MNHEY and CDR2 SVGAGI. With 0 bases removed from V and 7 bases from J, the gap between germline ends came to 16 bases. CDR3 length: 15 amino acids.